These 27 T cell receptor beta chains originate from one sample sequenced in a study of blood T cell repertoires in COVID-19. Sequenced by immunoSEQ multiplex PCR; TCRdb stores in-frame clones only, minus some. The table records some 140,000 clones, 83% of them present only once. The sample was peripheral blood. The receptors originated from a woman in her fifties or sixties with COVID-19, enrolled during active disease.

CDR3 sequence: CSASQGGHLNQPQHF. The DNA of the CDR3 is TGCAGTGCTAGTCAAGGGGGCCACCTCAATCAGCCCCAGCATTTT. The gene calls are TRBV20-1 and TRBJ1-5; 7 positions match TRBD1. The V and J ends lost 3 bases and 3 bases, in that order; junction bases with no gene match: 8. This CDR3 contains 15 residues. The germline V gene encodes CDR1 DFQATT and CDR2 SNEGSKA (reference sequence).

The chain carries TRBV6-4 and TRBJ1-4; a possible D gene is TRBD1 (5 bases). The CDR3 sequence is 14 residues long. V lost 8 bases and J lost 7, with 17 bases in between. Germline CDR1 reads MRHNA; CDR2 reads SNTAGT. This CDR3 reads CASREGRGGEKLFF. The DNA of the CDR3 is TGTGCCAGCCGGGAGGGAAGGGGCGGTGAAAAACTGTTTTTT.

This chain connects TRBV14 to TRBJ2-1; TRBD2 is a possible D gene (6 bases). Germline CDR1 SGHDN, CDR2 FVKESK. The CDR3 sequence is 17 residues long. Trimming took off 1 base at V and 2 bases at J, with 15 bases between the two ends. CDR3 in DNA: TGTGCCAGCAGCCAAGCCACCAGCGGGCATGCCTACAATGAGCAGTTCTTC. This sequence encodes CASSQATSGHAYNEQFF.

This chain connects TRBV10-2 to TRBJ1-1; D is undetermined. The length of the CDR3 is 13 residues. Germline-derived CDR1 and CDR2 are WSHSY and SAAADI. V was pared by 8 bases and J by 4 bases, with 14 bases between. In nucleotides, the CDR3 is TGCGCCAGCCAGGATCAACAAGCCACTGAAGCTTTCTTT. Translation gives CASQDQQATEAFF.

The chain employs TRBV7-9 and TRBJ2-7; 10 bases line up with TRBD1. The ends lost 5 bases at V and 7 bases at J; junction bases unmatched: 23. Germline V gene lookup returns CDR1 SEHNR and CDR2 FQNEAQ (reference sequence). The CDR3 spans 19 residues. The CDR3 is CASSPRQGAFKGPPGEQYF. CDR3 DNA sequence: TGTGCCAGCAGCCCTCGACAGGGGGCGTTTAAGGGGCCACCAGGGGAGCAGTACTTC.

V is TRBV7-3 and J is TRBJ2-1; 9 nucleotides agree with TRBD1. The CDR3 totals 17 residues. CDR1 SGHTA and CDR2 FQGTGA come from the germline V gene. J lost 1 base, V lost 6 bases, and 10 bases had no gene match. The DNA for the CDR3 is TGTGCCAGCAGTTCCCTGGGGGGACAGGGTTCCTACAATGAGCAGTTCTTC. This translates into CASSSLGGQGSYNEQFF. Together with reference TRBV7-3 and TRBJ2-1, the CDR3 gives the full variable domain: GAGVSQTPSNKVTEKGKYVELRCDPISGHTALYWYRQSLGQGPEFLIYFQGTGAADDSGLPNDRFFAVRPEGSVSTLKIQRTERGDSAVYLCASSSLGGQGSYNEQFFGPGTRLTVL.

The chain joins TRBV7-3 to TRBJ2-1; no clear D gene. The CDR3 loop spans 14 amino acids. In germline, CDR1 is SGHTA, CDR2 FQGTGA. Trimming pared 2 bases from V and 7 bases from J, leaving 12 bases between. The DNA for the CDR3 is TGTGCCAGCAGCTTAGGTGGTAGCTCTAATGAGCAGTTCTTC. It specifies CASSLGGSSNEQFF. Filled out from reference TRBV7-3 and TRBJ2-1, the complete variable domain reads GAGVSQTPSNKVTEKGKYVELRCDPISGHTALYWYRQSLGQGPEFLIYFQGTGAADDSGLPNDRFFAVRPEGSVSTLKIQRTERGDSAVYLCASSLGGSSNEQFFGPGTRLTVL.

This rearrangement joins TRBV7-2 to TRBJ1-1; 8 bases match TRBD1. Per the germline V gene, CDR1 is SGHTA and CDR2 is FQGNSA. V dropped 3 bases and J dropped 6; count of bases not matched to a gene: 3. The length of the CDR3 is 13 residues. This CDR3 reads CASSLTGAPEAFF. CDR3 bases: TGTGCCAGCAGCTTGACAGGGGCTCCTGAAGCTTTCTTT.

The rearrangement uses TRBV29-1 and TRBJ2-2; D gene unclear. The CDR3 has 12 amino acids. CDR1 SQVTM and CDR2 ANQGSEA come from the germline V gene. The V gene lost 6 bases and the J gene lost 1 base, with 6 bases spanning the gap. CDR3 sequence: CSVLQNTGELFF. The CDR3 nucleotides read TGCAGCGTCTTACAGAACACCGGGGAGCTGTTTTTT.

The chain recombines TRBV5-6 with TRBJ1-1; 7 nucleotides align to TRBD1. CDR3 length: 15 residues. CDR1 is SGHDT, CDR2 YYEEEE, per germline. J was trimmed by 5 bases and V by 5 bases; bases with no gene match: 12. CDR3 amino acids: CASRKTGQGRTEAFF. The DNA for the CDR3 is TGTGCCAGCAGGAAGACAGGGCAAGGGAGAACTGAAGCTTTCTTT.

In DNA form, the CDR3 reads TGTGCCAGCAACCCGGGACTGGGCACAGATACGCAGTATTTT. Translated, it gives CASNPGLGTDTQYF. The chain recombines TRBV6-5 with TRBJ2-3; maybe TRBD2 (6 bases). V was shortened by 7 bases and J by 1 base, with 12 bases between the two germline ends. Germline CDR1 MNHEY, CDR2 SVGAGI. The CDR3 is 14 amino acids.

The V gene is TRBV7-9, the J gene TRBJ2-7, with 10 bases matching TRBD1. This CDR3 is built from 14 residues. CDR1 is SEHNR and CDR2 is FQNEAQ in the germline V gene (reference sequence). V gave up 5 bases and J gave up 5 bases; unmatched junction bases: 6. The CDR3 sequence is CASSPGQGTNEQYF. In DNA form, the CDR3 reads TGTGCCAGCAGCCCGGGACAGGGGACCAACGAGCAGTACTTC.

This clone was seen just once. The chain has TRBV7-6 and TRBJ1-5, with 10 bases that match TRBD1. The CDR3 has 14 residues. CDR1 is SGHVS and CDR2 is FNYEAQ in the germline V gene. Unmatched junction bases numbered 3, after V lost 5 bases and J lost 5 bases. CDR3 sequence: CASSIGTGDQPQHF. CDR3 DNA: TGTGCCAGCAGCATAGGGACAGGGGATCAGCCCCAGCATTTT.

The gene calls are TRBV11-3 and TRBJ1-5; perhaps TRBD1 as D (6 bases). This CDR3 has 12 residues. V lost 11 bases, J lost 5 bases, and 13 bases lay in between. The V gene's germline CDR1 is SGHNT and CDR2 YENEEA. In DNA, the CDR3 is TGTGCCTTGGACAGTTCCTATCAGCCCCAGCATTTT. This sequence encodes CALDSSYQPQHF. Drawing the rest from reference TRBV11-3 and TRBJ1-5, the complete variable domain is EAGVVQSPRYKIIEKKQPVAFWCNPISGHNTLYWYLQNLGQGPELLIRYENEEAVDDSQLPKDRFSAERLKGVDSTLKIQPAELGDSAVYLCALDSSYQPQHFGDGTRLSIL.

The rearrangement joins TRBV2 to TRBJ1-5; D gene unclear. This CDR3 region has 13 residues. Germline CDR1 reads SNHLY; CDR2 reads FYNNEI. Trimming took 6 bases from V and 3 from J, leaving 9 bases between them. The CDR3 protein is CASREANNQPQHF. DNA of the CDR3: TGTGCCAGCAGAGAGGCGAACAATCAGCCCCAGCATTTT.

The V call is TRBV7-9, the J call TRBJ1-5; D not certain. CDR1 and CDR2 from the germline V gene are SEHNR and FQNEAQ (reference sequence). The CDR3 spans 15 residues. The V and J ends lost 1 base and 5 bases respectively, with 12 bases between them. CDR3 region: CASSLGRAGDQPQHF. In DNA, the CDR3 is TGTGCCAGCAGCTTAGGGAGGGCAGGAGATCAGCCCCAGCATTTT. Full variable domain (missing parts from reference TRBV7-9 and TRBJ1-5): DTGVSQNPRHKITKRGQNVTFRCDPISEHNRLYWYRQTLGQGPEFLTYFQNEAQLEKSRLLSDRFSAERPKGSFSTLEIQRTEQGDSAMYLCASSLGRAGDQPQHFGDGTRLSIL.

This chain joins TRBV5-1 and TRBJ1-6; no reliable D call. The CDR3 is made up of 15 amino acids. The germline CDR1 and CDR2 sequences are SGHRS and YFSETQ. V lost 0 bases, J lost 5 bases, and 9 bases lay in between. CDR3 in amino acids: CASSLAAGNNSPLHF. The CDR3 nucleotides read TGCGCCAGCAGCTTGGCCGCAGGCAATAATTCACCCCTCCACTTT.

The rearrangement joins TRBV25-1 to TRBJ2-5; D is possibly TRBD2 (5 bases). Germline loops: CDR1 MGHDK, CDR2 SYGVNS. The CDR3 sequence is 15 residues long. Trimming removed 5 bases at V and 4 bases at J, with 17 bases between. Here the CDR3 reads CASSPSLGNGETQYF. DNA of the CDR3: TGTGCCAGCAGTCCTAGCCTCGGAAACGGAGAGACCCAGTACTTC.

This chain connects TRBV19 to TRBJ1-3; TRBD1 matches 8 bases. Germline assignment: CDR1 LNHDA and CDR2 SQIVND (reference sequence). The V segment lost 5 bases and the J segment 8 bases; nucleotides outside the gene matches: 14. The CDR3 is made up of 16 amino acids. CDR3 bases: TGTGCCAGTAGTGATGGGGACAGGCCTCCGCGGGACACCATATATTTT. Encoded protein: CASSDGDRPPRDTIYF.

CDR3 amino acids: CASRPANLGQGVVETQYF. The CDR3 region has the DNA TGTGCAAGTCGCCCCGCTAACCTAGGACAGGGCGTCGTGGAGACCCAGTACTTC. This chain connects TRBV12-2 to TRBJ2-5; no check of the table's D call, TRBD1, against the DNA was made. TRBV12-2 is designated a pseudogene. This CDR3 comprises 18 residues.

In its sample, this clone was seen a few times. This chain links TRBV11-1 with TRBJ1-6, with TRBD1 identical over 7 bases. Trimming took 1 base from V and 9 from J; bases not matched to a gene: 6. The germline V gene has CDR1 SGHAT and CDR2 FQDESV (reference sequence). CDR3 length: 15 residues. The CDR3 sequence: CASSLVQGGTSPLHF. The CDR3, as DNA: TGTGCCAGCAGCTTAGTTCAAGGGGGCACTTCACCCCTCCACTTT.

This chain connects TRBV19 to TRBJ2-4, with 11 bases lining up with TRBD1. V trimming: 4 bases; J trimming: 10 bases; junction bases outside the gene matches: 3. The germline CDR1 and CDR2 sequences are LNHDA and SQIVND (reference sequence). The CDR3 consists of 13 residues. This CDR3 is CASSTDRGLIQYF. The CDR3 DNA follows: TGTGCCAGTAGTACGGACAGGGGGCTGATTCAGTACTTC. The full variable domain, rest sourced from reference TRBV19 and TRBJ2-4, is DGGITQSPKYLFRKEGQNVTLSCEQNLNHDAMYWYRQDPGQGLRLIYYSQIVNDFQKGDIAEGYSVSREKKESFPLTVTSAQKNPTAFYLCASSTDRGLIQYFGAGTRLSVL.

V usage is TRBV27 and J usage is TRBJ1-1; TRBD1 might be the D (5 bases). The CDR3 runs to 19 residues. Deletions cut 0 bases from V and 4 bases from J, with 24 bases between. Germline CDR1 is MNHEY and CDR2 is SMNVEV (reference sequence). CDR3 coding DNA: TGTGCCAGCAGTTTATCGATCCGACATACAGGCGTCTTGTTCACTGAAGCTTTCTTT. Translation: CASSLSIRHTGVLFTEAFF.

The genes are TRBV5-1 and TRBJ2-5, with a tentative D call TRBD1 (5 bases). The CDR3 loop spans 14 amino acids. With 0 bases removed from V and 1 base from J, the gap between germline ends came to 7 bases. The germline V gene has CDR1 SGHRS and CDR2 YFSETQ. The CDR3 nucleotides are TGCGCCAGCAGCTTGGGTGGGGCCCAAGAGACCCAGTACTTC. Protein sequence: CASSLGGAQETQYF.

The chain is built from TRBV6-5 and TRBJ1-1; the match to TRBD1 covers 8 bases. Germline-derived CDR1 and CDR2 are MNHEY and SVGAGI. This CDR3 region has 15 residues. V shed 4 bases and J 0 bases; nucleotides not matched to a gene: 4. The CDR3 loop reads CASSSRGRVNTEAFF. The CDR3 DNA reads TGTGCCAGCAGTTCCAGGGGGCGGGTGAACACTGAAGCTTTCTTT.

This chain connects TRBV19 to TRBJ2-3, with 10 bases identical to TRBD2. Per germline, CDR1 LNHDA and CDR2 SQIVND (reference sequence). The V segment lost 3 bases and the J segment 2 bases; nucleotides outside the gene matches: 5. The CDR3 extends over 16 amino acids. CDR3 amino acids: CASSILAGALTDTQYF. CDR3 DNA: TGTGCCAGTAGTATTCTAGCGGGGGCTCTCACAGATACGCAGTATTTT.

In DNA form, the CDR3 reads TGTGCCAGCAGCTTAGGCACAAGCCAAGAGACCCAGTACTTC. Residues: CASSLGTSQETQYF. This chain uses TRBV7-6 with TRBJ2-5, with D unclear. V shed 1 base and J shed 1 base, with 7 bases lying between them. Germline V gives CDR1 SGHVS, CDR2 FNYEAQ. The CDR3 spans 14 residues.